The 10 T cell receptor beta chains in this list originate from one sample, sequenced in a study of blood T cell repertoires in COVID-19. TCRdb's table, derived via immunoSEQ multiplex PCR, lists solely in-frame clones and lacks some. The sample carries about 180,000 clones, about 86% recorded once. The material sequenced was peripheral blood. The origin of the receptors is a man aged 50 to 59 with active or convalescent COVID-19.

The chain joins TRBV19 to TRBJ1-5; no definite D call. V was shortened by 2 bases and J by 0 bases, with 14 bases between the two germline ends. The CDR3 is made up of 17 amino acids. Germline V gene lookup returns CDR1 LNHDA and CDR2 SQIVND (reference sequence). CDR3 sequence reads: CASSIPTGFSSNQPQHF. CDR3 nucleotides: TGTGCCAGTAGTATACCCACCGGGTTCAGTAGCAATCAGCCCCAGCATTTT.

V is TRBV19 and J is TRBJ1-5; 7 bases agree with TRBD1. After removal of 9 bases from V and 2 bases from J, the junction contained 13 bases not matched to a gene. Germline-derived CDR1 and CDR2 are LNHDA and SQIVND (reference sequence). The CDR3 runs 16 residues. CDR3 loop: CARAGTAHGCNQPQHF. The DNA for the CDR3 is TGTGCCAGGGCGGGGACAGCTCACGGGTGCAATCAGCCCCAGCATTTT. Full variable domain (outside the CDR3, taken from reference TRBV19 and TRBJ1-5): DGGITQSPKYLFRKEGQNVTLSCEQNLNHDAMYWYRQDPGQGLRLIYYSQIVNDFQKGDIAEGYSVSREKKESFPLTVTSAQKNPTAFYLCARAGTAHGCNQPQHFGDGTRLSIL.

The V call is TRBV30, the J call TRBJ1-3; maybe TRBD1 (6 bases). This CDR3 has 14 amino acids. Trimming pared 5 bases from V and 0 bases from J, leaving 11 bases between. The germline V gene encodes CDR1 GTSNPN and CDR2 SVGIG (reference sequence). CDR3 nucleotides: TGTGCCTGGGGCCGAGGGGGCTCTGGAAACACCATATATTTT. Its translation: CAWGRGGSGNTIYF.

The rearrangement uses TRBV28 and TRBJ1-1; 7 bases agree with TRBD1. CDR3 length equals 14 residues. Germline V CDR1 and CDR2: MDHEN, SYDVKM. V lost 5 bases, J lost 5 bases, and 8 bases stayed unmatched. DNA of the CDR3: TGTGCCAGCAGTATACAGGGGAGAGATACTGAAGCTTTCTTT. It specifies CASSIQGRDTEAFF. Full variable domain (missing parts from reference TRBV28 and TRBJ1-1): DVKVTQSSRYLVKRTGEKVFLECVQDMDHENMFWYRQDPGLGLRLIYFSYDVKMKEKGDIPEGYSVSREKKERFSLILESASTNQTSMYLCASSIQGRDTEAFFGQGTRLTVV.

The chain employs TRBV7-2 and TRBJ2-1; 7 positions agree with TRBD1. The junction had 6 bases not matched to a gene; V was cut back by 0 bases and J by 7 bases. The V gene's germline CDR1 is SGHTA and CDR2 FQGNSA. This CDR3 spans 15 amino acids. CDR3 in amino acids: CASSLASATGNEQFF. DNA for the CDR3: TGTGCCAGCAGCTTAGCGAGCGCGACAGGGAATGAGCAGTTCTTC.

This clone occurred a few times. The gene calls are TRBV28 and TRBJ2-4; D may be TRBD2 (6 bases). The V gene's germline CDR1 is MDHEN and CDR2 SYDVKM. The CDR3 contains 17 residues. Deletions cut 5 bases from V and 0 bases from J, with 17 bases between. The DNA for the CDR3 is TGTGCCAGCAGTGGGACTGAGGTGACTGCAGCCAAAAACATTCAGTACTTC. Protein: CASSGTEVTAAKNIQYF.

V and J are TRBV7-9 and TRBJ2-3; TRBD2 might be the D (6 bases). The V end lost 1 base, the J end lost 3 bases, and 8 bases lay between the germline ends. Per germline, CDR1 SEHNR and CDR2 FQNEAQ (reference sequence). This CDR3 spans 14 amino acids. In DNA form, the CDR3 reads TGTGCCAGCAGCTTAGAACTAGCAACAGATACGCAGTATTTT. Its protein is CASSLELATDTQYF. The entire variable domain, with the rest obtained from reference TRBV7-9 and TRBJ2-3, is as follows: DTGVSQNPRHKITKRGQNVTFRCDPISEHNRLYWYRQTLGQGPEFLTYFQNEAQLEKSRLLSDRFSAERPKGSFSTLEIQRTEQGDSAMYLCASSLELATDTQYFGPGTRLTVL.

The rearrangement links TRBV30 to TRBJ1-1; no clear D. V was trimmed by 0 bases and J by 11 bases, leaving 10 bases between them. Germline assignment: CDR1 GTSNPN and CDR2 SVGIG (reference sequence). CDR3 length: 11 residues. The CDR3 region is CAWSVESSAFF. The CDR3, as DNA: TGTGCCTGGAGTGTGGAGTCGTCGGCTTTCTTT.

V usage is TRBV29-1 and J usage is TRBJ1-4, with D perhaps TRBD1 (5 bases). V lost 7 bases, J lost 8 bases, and 17 bases lay in between. In germline, CDR1 is SQVTM, CDR2 ANQGSEA. The CDR3 is made up of 13 amino acids. CDR3 coding DNA: TGCAGCGCAGCAAAGGGGCCTCGGGAAAAACTGTTTTTT. Protein sequence: CSAAKGPREKLFF.

The chain couples TRBV27 to TRBJ1-3; the D is unclear. The V and J ends lost 6 bases and 0 bases respectively, with 9 bases between them. Germline CDR1 reads MNHEY; CDR2 reads SMNVEV (reference sequence). The CDR3 length is 14 residues. The CDR3 DNA is TGTGCCAGCAGCGGGGTAAACTCTGGAAACACCATATATTTT. This encodes CASSGVNSGNTIYF.